Described below is a single TCR beta chain sequence and its context. The table came from immunoSEQ multiplex PCR; TCRdb's copy has only in-frame clones and leaves some out. The sample records tens of thousands of clones, about 90% being singletons. The data were taken from a study of T cells in localized non-small cell lung cancer. The sequence was collected from a woman between 35 and 75 years old with stage I lung adenocarcinoma. The specimen was peripheral blood, collected before any cancer treatment.

The CDR3 protein is CSVGIGDRKLFF. Here the CDR3 DNA reads TGCAGCGTTGGAATAGGGGACCGGAAACTGTTTTTT. The chain recombines TRBV29-1 with TRBJ1-4, with D perhaps TRBD1 (5 bases). This CDR3 is built from 12 residues. V was shortened by 4 bases and J by 11 bases, with 14 bases between the two germline ends. Germline-derived CDR1 and CDR2 are SQVTM and ANQGSEA.